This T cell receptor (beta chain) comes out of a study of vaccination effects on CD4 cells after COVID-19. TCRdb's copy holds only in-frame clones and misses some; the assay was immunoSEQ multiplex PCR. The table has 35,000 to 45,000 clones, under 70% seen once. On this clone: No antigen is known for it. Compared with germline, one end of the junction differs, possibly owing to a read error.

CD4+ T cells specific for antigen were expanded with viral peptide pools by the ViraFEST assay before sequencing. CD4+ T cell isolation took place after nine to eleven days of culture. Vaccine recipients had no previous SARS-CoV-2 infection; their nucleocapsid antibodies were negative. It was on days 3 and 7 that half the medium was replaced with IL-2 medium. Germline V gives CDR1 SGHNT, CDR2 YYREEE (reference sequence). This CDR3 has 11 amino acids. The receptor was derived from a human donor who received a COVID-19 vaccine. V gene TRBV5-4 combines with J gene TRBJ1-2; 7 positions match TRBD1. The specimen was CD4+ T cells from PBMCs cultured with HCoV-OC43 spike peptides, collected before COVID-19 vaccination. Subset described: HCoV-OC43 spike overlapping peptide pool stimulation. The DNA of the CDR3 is TGTGCCAGCAGCTTGGGCAGGGACAGATTATTC. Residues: CASSLGRDRLF.